This T cell receptor beta chain was recovered during a study of T cell responses to AZD1222 COVID-19 vaccine. Study-wide findings and caveats: Donors in the cohort were predominantly white British and more often female, and clonal diversity was possibly underestimated. Repertoires were obtained solely post-peak T cell response. The CD4 TCRs associated with vaccination extended across spike and predominated at 160-218 and 743-854. Two AZD1222 administrations were followed by greater Spike-specific TCR breadth and depth.

Method: immunoSEQ multiplex PCR; TCRdb's copy keeps in-frame clones and lacks some. The data show about 120,000 clones, around 85% seen once. Germline-derived CDR1 and CDR2 are MNHNS and SASEGT. The ends were cut back, 0 bases at V and 5 bases at J, with 11 bases in the middle. This CDR3 has 14 amino acids. Points on this clone: Its specificity is unknown.

This specimen was peripheral blood, taken on day 0 of MenACWY control vaccination. This chain joins TRBV6-1 and TRBJ2-7; D not resolved. This receptor was taken from an adult in good health. Here the CDR3 DNA reads TGTGCCAGCAGTGAAGCGGGCAGAGCTGACGAGCAGTACTTC. It codes for CASSEAGRADEQYF.